Given below is one T cell receptor beta chain in context. Its target is not known. The V segment lost 4 bases and the J segment 0 bases; nucleotides outside the gene matches: 6. This CDR3 has 17 residues. Germline V gene sequence: CDR1 SGHRS, CDR2 YFSETQ. Genomic DNA of each subset was evenly split across several immunoSEQ plates. Clones were sequenced by immunoSEQ multiplex PCR, and TCRdb holds only the in-frame ones, with some missing. This sample has 1.5 million to 2.5 million clones, with about 95% found just once. CD8 cells regarded as naive lacked CD45RO, were positively chosen for CCR7, and omitted terminally differentiated effector memory CD45RA+ cells. This sample was included in a study of shared clonotypes between healthy human individuals. For the study at large: The plates for each donor numbered three CD4 naive, three CD4 memory, two CD8 naive and one CD8 memory.

Study-wide results and caveats: A generally larger estimated richness was seen in naive subsets than in memory subsets. Rarefaction exposed incomplete sorted-subset sequencing despite large depth.

Input material: naive CD8+ T cells sorted from blood. The TCR comes from a young man in good health. The chain recombines TRBV5-1 with TRBJ2-7; 14 bases map to TRBD2. The chain's CDR3 is CASSPRTSGRISYEQYF. In DNA, the CDR3 is TGCGCCAGCAGCCCGAGGACTAGCGGGAGGATCTCCTACGAGCAGTACTTC.